These T cell receptor beta chains were read from a single sample in a study of T cells in narcolepsy. TCRdb's table, derived via immunoSEQ multiplex PCR, lists solely in-frame clones and lacks some. The table shows tens of thousands of clones, with around 80% occurring only once. The source material was memory (CD45RA-) CD4+ T cells from blood. These receptor sequences come from a human donor in good health. Both conserved end residues are part of each CDR3. Fields, in order: D gene, V gene, J gene, clone size, CDR3 DNA, CDR3 protein. A D gene is named only where the DNA matches it firmly. Not all rows give a size; the values are once, few, many and, for expanded clones, a class.

-	TRBV10-3	TRBJ2-7	-	TGTGCCATCAGTGAGTCGGAGAGGGGTCGGTACTTC	CAISESERGRYF
-	TRBV10-3	TRBJ2-1	-	TGTGCCATCAGCCCCCAAGGGACTCCGAATGAGCAGTTCTTC	CAISPQGTPNEQFF
-	TRBV6-5	TRBJ2-2	-	TGTGCCAGCAGCTCGGGGTATAACACCGGGGAGCTGTTTTTT	CASSSGYNTGELFF
-	TRBV4-3	TRBJ1-1	-	TGCGCCAGCAGCCAAGGCGGGGGGGTGAACACTGAAGCTTTCTTT	CASSQGGGVNTEAFF
-	TRBV19	TRBJ2-5	-	TGTGCCAGTAGTATTAGCGGAGAGACCCAGTACTTC	CASSISGETQYF
TRBD1	TRBV10-1	TRBJ2-2	-	TGCGCCAGCAGTGAGACGCAGGGGGACACCGGGGAGCTGTTTTTT	CASSETQGDTGELFF
-	TRBV30	TRBJ1-5	-	TGTGCCTGGAGTGAGAGTAATAATCAGCCCCAGCATTTT	CAWSESNNQPQHF
-	TRBV7-3	TRBJ1-1	-	TGTGCCAGCTCACCTACGGGGGGCCCGAGGGGTGAAGCTTTCTTT	CASSPTGGPRGEAFF
TRBD2	TRBV5-1	TRBJ2-7	-	TGCGCCAGCAGCCCTGGGACTAGCGGGAGGGTATCCCACGAGCAGTACTTC	CASSPGTSGRVSHEQYF
-	TRBV7-9	TRBJ2-1	-	TGTGCCAGCAGCTGGACTACCTACAATGAGCAGTTCTTC	CASSWTTYNEQFF
-	TRBV6-4	TRBJ1-4	-	TGTGCCAGCCTCCCAGGGACGGGGGCCCTATATGCAACTAATGAAAAACTGTTTTTT	CASLPGTGALYATNEKLFF
TRBD1	TRBV28	TRBJ1-5	-	TGTGCCAGCAGTCCCCTCCGGACAGGTAGCAATCAGCCCCAGCATTTT	CASSPLRTGSNQPQHF
TRBD1	TRBV9	TRBJ1-2	-	TGTGCCAGCAGCGAGGGACAGGGACCCTATGGCTACACCTTC	CASSEGQGPYGYTF
-	TRBV6-5	TRBJ2-7	-	TGTGCCAGCAGTCCAACGGGGGACATCTACGAGCAGTACTTC	CASSPTGDIYEQYF
-	TRBV6-6	TRBJ2-5	-	TGTGCCAGCAGTTCCCCACAAGGGACCCAGTACTTC	CASSSPQGTQYF
-	TRBV2	TRBJ1-1	once	TGTGCCAGCAAGAAGCAAGGGTCTGAAGCTTTCTTT	CASKKQGSEAFF
TRBD2	TRBV6-5	TRBJ2-7	-	TGTGCCAGCAGTAGCGGGGGGCCCTACGAGCAGTACTTC	CASSSGGPYEQYF
-	TRBV6-6	TRBJ2-7	-	TGTGCCAGCTCCTCCCGTACGGACTTGGGCTTGTACGAGCAGTACTTC	CASSSRTDLGLYEQYF
-	TRBV23-1	TRBJ2-7	-	TGCGCCAGCAGTCAAGTTGGCAGGGCCGGGAAACCCTACGAGCAGTACTTC	CASSQVGRAGKPYEQYF
TRBD1	TRBV5-1	TRBJ1-2	-	TGCGCCAGCAGCTTGGGGGACAGTGCCCTTAACTATGGCTACACCTTC	CASSLGDSALNYGYTF
TRBD2	TRBV6-4	TRBJ2-3	-	TGTGCCAGCAGTGACTCACTAGCGGGAGCAGATACGCAGTATTTT	CASSDSLAGADTQYF
-	TRBV6-6	TRBJ2-7	-	TGTGCCAGCAGTTACAGTACGTTTAACGAGCAGTACTTC	CASSYSTFNEQYF
-	TRBV7-2	TRBJ2-3	-	TGTGCCAGCAGCTTATATCGGTCAGATACGCAGTATTTT	CASSLYRSDTQYF
-	TRBV7-2	TRBJ2-7	few	TGTGCCAGCAGCTTAGTATACGAGCAGTACTTC	CASSLVYEQYF
TRBD2	TRBV2	TRBJ2-3	-	TGTGCCAGCAGTCGGGGACTAGCGGGAGTGACAGATACGCAGTATTTT	CASSRGLAGVTDTQYF
TRBD2	TRBV28	TRBJ2-3	-	TGTGCCAGCAGTTCTCCGACTAGCGGGAGTTCCACAGATACGCAGTATTTT	CASSSPTSGSSTDTQYF
-	TRBV5-4	TRBJ2-7	-	TGTGCCAGCAGCTTCCAGGGTTCCCACGAGCAGTACTTC	CASSFQGSHEQYF
-	TRBV7-2	TRBJ1-2	-	TGTGCCAGCAGCTTAGTTACCGGAGATTATGGCTACACCTTC	CASSLVTGDYGYTF
-	TRBV7-9	TRBJ2-7	few	TGTGCCAGCAGCCGGAGCTCCTACGAGCAGTACTTC	CASSRSSYEQYF
TRBD1	TRBV7-9	TRBJ2-5	-	TGTGCCAGCAGCTCCCTGGGGACAGGCCTCAAGTCGACCCAGTACTTC	CASSSLGTGLKSTQYF
-	TRBV27	TRBJ2-2	-	TGTGCCAGCAGTTCCCTAGCCGGAGTGGGAACCGGGGAGCTGTTTTTT	CASSSLAGVGTGELFF
-	TRBV19	TRBJ1-2	-	TGTGCCAGTAGTGGCGACTATGGTGGCTACACCTTC	CASSGDYGGYTF
-	TRBV10-2	TRBJ1-5	-	TGCGCCAGCATGGAACAGACAGCGGGCAATCAGCCCCAGCATTTT	CASMEQTAGNQPQHF
TRBD1	TRBV18	TRBJ2-7	-	TGTGCCAGCTCACCTCAGTCAGGACAGGGATACGAGCAGTACTTC	CASSPQSGQGYEQYF
-	TRBV14	TRBJ2-2	-	TGTGCCAGCAGCCAAGATACATTCACCGGGGAGCTGTTTTTT	CASSQDTFTGELFF
-	TRBV4-1	TRBJ1-2	-	TGCGCCAGCAGCCAGCCGGAAGAACTATACGGCTACACCTTC	CASSQPEELYGYTF
-	TRBV15	TRBJ2-2	-	TGTGCCACCCAACAGGTGACAGTCAACACCGGGGAGCTGTTTTTT	CATQQVTVNTGELFF
TRBD1	TRBV6-6	TRBJ2-3	once	TGTGCCAGCAGTGACAGGGGTACTAGCACAGATACGCAGTATTTT	CASSDRGTSTDTQYF
TRBD1	TRBV5-4	TRBJ2-5	-	TGTGCCAGCAGCTCCACAGGGGGCCAAGAGACCCAGTACTTC	CASSSTGGQETQYF
-	TRBV27	TRBJ1-1	-	TGTGCCAGCAGTTTTCAGGGTTTGAACACTGAAGCTTTCTTT	CASSFQGLNTEAFF
TRBD2	TRBV7-9	TRBJ2-5	-	TGTGCCAGCAGCCCCGGGACTAGCGGGGGGGCCCGGGAGACCCAGTACTTC	CASSPGTSGGARETQYF
TRBD1	TRBV27	TRBJ1-2	-	TGTGCCAGCAGTCCAAGCATGGGACAGGGCTATGGCTACACCTTC	CASSPSMGQGYGYTF
-	TRBV5-1	TRBJ2-3	-	TGCGCCAGCAGCTTGGCAACCGGGAGAGCAGATACGCAGTATTTT	CASSLATGRADTQYF
-	TRBV6-6	TRBJ1-2	-	TGTGCCAGCAGTTACAGTTGGTTTAACTATGGCTACACCTTC	CASSYSWFNYGYTF
TRBD2	TRBV6-6	TRBJ2-7	-	TGTGCCACCGGACTAGCGGGGACCTACGAGCAGTACTTC	CATGLAGTYEQYF
-	TRBV21-1	TRBJ2-2	-	TGTGCCAGCGCGGCGGGGGCAAACACCGGGGAGCTGTTTTTT	CASAAGANTGELFF